This T cell receptor beta chain was profiled in a study of CD8+CD57+ T cells in acquired aplastic anemia. The patients chosen for sequencing had shown expansion of CD8+CD57+ cells (detected by flow cytometry). Study-level findings and limits: Over 25 shared CD8+ CDR3s appeared highly expressed within patients' immunodominant clones.

Worth noting for this clonotype: Its antigen is as yet unknown.

Genomic DNA, serving as template, underwent TCR beta VDJ and CDR3 profiling. TCRdb used MiXCR to reprocess the reads, holding one entry per CDR3 protein. Among roughly 120,000 distinct CDR3 sequences listed, approximately 50% were seen once. V lost 5 bases and J 8 bases, leaving 15 bases between the germline ends. Germline loops: CDR1 SEHNR, CDR2 FQNEAQ (reference sequence). The CDR3 runs 13 residues. This sequence originates from a human donor with aplastic anemia. This chain links TRBV7-9 with TRBJ1-1; D gene unclear. Sequenced material: sorted CD4+, CD8+, or CD8+CD57+ T cells (not recorded which) from PBMCs. CDR3 coding DNA: TGTGCCAGCAGCGACGTTGAGACAACGGAAGCTTTCTTT. Amino acids: CASSDVETTEAFF.